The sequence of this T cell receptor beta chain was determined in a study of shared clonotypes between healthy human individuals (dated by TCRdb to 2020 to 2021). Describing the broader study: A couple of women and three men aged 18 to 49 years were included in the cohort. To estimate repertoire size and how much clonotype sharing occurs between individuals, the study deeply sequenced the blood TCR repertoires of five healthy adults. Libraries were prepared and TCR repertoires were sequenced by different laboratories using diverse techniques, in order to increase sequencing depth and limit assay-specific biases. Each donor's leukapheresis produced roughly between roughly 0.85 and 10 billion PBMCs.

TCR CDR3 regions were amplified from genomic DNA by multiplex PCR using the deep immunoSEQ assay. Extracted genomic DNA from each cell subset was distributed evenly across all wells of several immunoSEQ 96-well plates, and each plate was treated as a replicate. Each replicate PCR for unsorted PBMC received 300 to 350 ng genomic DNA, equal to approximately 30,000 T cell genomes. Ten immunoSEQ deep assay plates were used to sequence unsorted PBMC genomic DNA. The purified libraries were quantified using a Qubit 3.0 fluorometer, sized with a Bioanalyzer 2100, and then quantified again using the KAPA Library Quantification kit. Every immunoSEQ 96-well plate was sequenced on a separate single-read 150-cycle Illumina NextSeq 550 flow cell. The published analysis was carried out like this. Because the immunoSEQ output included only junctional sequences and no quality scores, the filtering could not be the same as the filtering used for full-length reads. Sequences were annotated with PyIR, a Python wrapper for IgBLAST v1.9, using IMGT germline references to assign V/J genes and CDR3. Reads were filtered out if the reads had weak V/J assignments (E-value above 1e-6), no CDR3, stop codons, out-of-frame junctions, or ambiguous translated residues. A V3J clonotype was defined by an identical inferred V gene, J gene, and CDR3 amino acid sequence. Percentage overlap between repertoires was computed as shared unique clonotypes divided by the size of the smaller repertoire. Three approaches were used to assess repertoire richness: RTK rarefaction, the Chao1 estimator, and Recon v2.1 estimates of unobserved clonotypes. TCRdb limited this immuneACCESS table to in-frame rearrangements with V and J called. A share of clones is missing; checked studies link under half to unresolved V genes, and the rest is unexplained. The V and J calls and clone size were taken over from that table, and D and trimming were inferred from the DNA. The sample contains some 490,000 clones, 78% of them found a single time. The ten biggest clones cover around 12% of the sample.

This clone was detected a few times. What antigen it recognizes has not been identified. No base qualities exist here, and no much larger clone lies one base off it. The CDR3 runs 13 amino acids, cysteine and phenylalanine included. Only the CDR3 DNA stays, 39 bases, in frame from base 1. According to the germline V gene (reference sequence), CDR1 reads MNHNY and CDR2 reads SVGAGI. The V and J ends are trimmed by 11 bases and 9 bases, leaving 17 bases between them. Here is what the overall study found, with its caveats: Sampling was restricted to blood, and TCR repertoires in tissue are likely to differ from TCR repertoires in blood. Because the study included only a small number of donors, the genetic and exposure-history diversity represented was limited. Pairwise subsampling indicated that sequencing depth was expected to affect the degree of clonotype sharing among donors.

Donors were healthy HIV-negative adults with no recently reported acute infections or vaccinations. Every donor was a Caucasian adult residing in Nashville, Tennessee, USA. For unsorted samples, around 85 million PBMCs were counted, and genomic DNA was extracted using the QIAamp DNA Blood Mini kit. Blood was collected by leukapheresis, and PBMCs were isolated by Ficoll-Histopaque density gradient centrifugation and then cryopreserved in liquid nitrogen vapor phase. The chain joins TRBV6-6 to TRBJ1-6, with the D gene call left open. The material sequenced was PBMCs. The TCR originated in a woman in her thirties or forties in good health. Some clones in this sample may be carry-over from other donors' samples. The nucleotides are TGTGCCGGCACACCTTCCCCTTCTTCACCCCTCCACTTT. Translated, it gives CAGTPSPSSPLHF.